This paragraph reports one T cell receptor beta chain. One junction end disagrees with the germline gene, perhaps due to a read error. These data originate in a study of blood T cell repertoires in COVID-19. Whole-study context: Samples representing acute and convalescent COVID-19 were sourced from the United States, Italy and Spain. PBMCs, B-cell-depleted T cells, or T cells provided the cDNA or gDNA that made up the material.

Germline lookup yields CDR1 PRHDT and CDR2 FYEKMQ (reference sequence). This CDR3 is 16 amino acids long. In the study's own analysis: Estimation of nucleated cell counts was performed using reference gene primer amplification. Sequencing used immunoSEQ multiplex PCR; TCRdb keeps in-frame clones, though not all of them. The V and J calls and clone size were taken over from that table, and D and trimming were inferred from the DNA. Of approximately 270,000 clones in the sample, around nine tenths are singletons; the top ten hold approximately 0.84%. The sequence came from a man aged 30-40 years with acute or convalescent COVID-19. V is TRBV13 and J is TRBJ2-5; 13 nucleotides align to TRBD2. The source material was peripheral blood. CDR3 amino acids: CASSLGLAGVEETQYF. DNA for the CDR3: TGTGCCAGCAGCCTAGGACTAGCGGGGGTGGAGGAGACCCAGTACTTC.